This T cell receptor beta chain was found in a study of blood T cell repertoires in COVID-19. Study context: Collection of acute and convalescent COVID-19 samples took place in the United States, Italy and Spain.

Original methodology: The assay estimated nucleated cells by amplifying reference gene primers. The table came from immunoSEQ multiplex PCR; TCRdb's copy has only in-frame clones and leaves some out. The V and J calls and clone size are taken from that table; D and trimming were inferred from the DNA. The sample consists of roughly 87,000 clones, approximately 90% of them appearing once. V was trimmed by 1 base and J by 5 bases, leaving 16 bases between them. Germline V gives CDR1 SGHTS, CDR2 YDEGEE. This CDR3 region has 15 residues. This chain joins TRBV5-8 and TRBJ2-7; tentatively, D is TRBD1 (6 bases). The material sequenced was peripheral blood. The receptor was derived from a man aged 55 to 70 with acute or convalescent COVID-19. DNA of the CDR3: TGTGCCAGCAGCTTGCTTAAGGGGGTGGAGGACGAGCAGTACTTC. Protein product: CASSLLKGVEDEQYF.